These T cell receptor beta chains were read from a single sample in a study of T cell responses to AZD1222 COVID-19 vaccine. Using immunoSEQ multiplex PCR, the repertoire was profiled, and TCRdb retains in-frame clones only, with some absent. The sample has more than 95,000 clones, just over 85% seen once. Source: peripheral blood, taken 28 days after the second AZD1222 dose. These TCRs come from an adult who received the AZD1222 COVID-19 vaccine. The CDR3 runs from the conserved cysteine through the conserved F or W. A D gene is named only where the DNA matches it firmly. Clone size is not always given. Where it is, it says once, few, many or a class for expanded clones.

CASSLKGNTEAFF | TGTGCCAGCAGTTTAAAGGGCAACACTGAAGCTTTCTTT | TRBV12-3/TRBV12-4 | . | . | TRBJ1-1
CASSILDRSGSPLHF | TGTGCCAGTAGTATCCTGGACAGGTCTGGATCACCCCTCCACTTT | TRBV19 | . | TRBD1 | TRBJ1-6
CASSFVFTSGSREQYF | TGTGCCAGCAGTTTTGTTTTCACTAGCGGGAGTCGGGAGCAGTACTTC | TRBV6-2/TRBV6-3 | . | TRBD2 | TRBJ2-7
CASSLAGEQYF | TGTGCCAGCAGTCTTGCGGGGGAGCAGTACTTC | TRBV6-5 | . | . | TRBJ2-7
CASSVAGGLTDTQYF | TGTGCCAGCAGCGTAGCGGGGGGGCTGACAGATACGCAGTATTTT | TRBV9 | once | TRBD2 | TRBJ2-3
CASSPEGAETQYF | TGTGCCAGCAGCCCTGAGGGGGCCGAGACCCAGTACTTC | TRBV3-1/TRBV3-2 | . | TRBD1 | TRBJ2-5
CASSLIPMRTSGGSGSYNEQFF | TGCGCCAGCAGCTTAATCCCCATGAGGACTAGCGGGGGGTCGGGCTCCTACAATGAGCAGTTCTTC | TRBV5-1 | . | TRBD2 | TRBJ2-1
CASSASVTGELFF | TGCGCCAGCAGTGCATCAGTCACCGGGGAGCTGTTTTTT | TRBV10-1 | . | . | TRBJ2-2
CATSRDPPRTSSYEQYF | TGTGCCACCAGCAGAGACCCCCCACGGACATCCTCCTACGAGCAGTACTTC | TRBV15 | . | . | TRBJ2-7
CSVDYAWGETQYF | TGCAGCGTTGACTACGCCTGGGGGGAGACCCAGTACTTC | TRBV29-1 | . | . | TRBJ2-5
CASSPGTGGRSPLHF | TGTGCCAGCAGCCCGGGGACAGGGGGCAGGTCACCCCTCCACTTT | TRBV7-9 | . | TRBD1 | TRBJ1-6
CASSESGSNQPQHF | TGTGCCAGCAGTGAATCTGGTAGCAATCAGCCCCAGCATTTT | TRBV25-1 | . | . | TRBJ1-5
CAWNRDRRNEKLFF | TGTGCCTGGAACCGGGACAGACGTAATGAAAAACTGTTTTTT | TRBV30 | . | TRBD1 | TRBJ1-4
CASSLDRGSNEKLFF | TGTGCCAGCAGCCTCGACAGGGGGTCGAATGAAAAACTGTTTTTT | TRBV5-4 | . | TRBD1 | TRBJ1-4
CASSPYGRAYEQYF | TGTGCCAGCAGCCCGTACGGGAGGGCCTACGAGCAGTACTTC | TRBV7-2 | once | TRBD2 | TRBJ2-7
CASSDPGRAGETQYF | TGTGCCAGTAGCGATCCCGGGAGGGCCGGTGAGACCCAGTACTTC | TRBV19 | . | TRBD2 | TRBJ2-5
CASSQYRGGETQYF | TGTGCCAGCAGCCAGTACAGGGGTGGGGAGACCCAGTACTTC | TRBV3-1/TRBV3-2 | . | TRBD1 | TRBJ2-5
CASSIVGTSGFYEQYF | TGTGCCAGTAGTATAGTGGGGACTAGCGGTTTCTACGAGCAGTACTTC | TRBV19 | . | TRBD2 | TRBJ2-7
CASSARLAPGLRPEQFF | TGTGCCAGCAGTGCCCGACTAGCCCCAGGGCTTCGCCCGGAGCAGTTCTTC | TRBV6-1 | . | TRBD2 | TRBJ2-1
CASRLRDTTTTGELFF | TGCGCCAGCAGGTTGAGGGACACTACCACCACCGGGGAGCTGTTTTTT | TRBV5-1 | few | . | TRBJ2-2
CASSVEMNTEAFF | TGTGCCAGCAGCGTTGAGATGAACACTGAAGCTTTCTTT | TRBV9 | . | . | TRBJ1-1
CASSLNRAHEQYF | TGTGCCAGCAGCTTGAACAGGGCCCACGAGCAGTACTTC | TRBV5-4 | once | . | TRBJ2-7
CASSYDWDRKETQYF | TGTGCCAGCAGTTATGACTGGGACAGAAAAGAGACCCAGTACTTC | TRBV6-5 | . | TRBD1 | TRBJ2-5
CASSPDARNTEAFF | TGTGCCAGCAGCCCCGACGCTCGGAACACTGAAGCTTTCTTT | TRBV5-6 | . | . | TRBJ1-1
CASSLGPSANGGNTIYF | TGTGCCAGCAGCTTGGGCCCTAGTGCGAACGGCGGAAACACCATATATTTT | TRBV5-5 | . | . | TRBJ1-3
CASSQADRADYGYTF | TGTGCCAGCAGCCAGGCGGACAGGGCGGACTATGGCTACACCTTC | TRBV3-1/TRBV3-2 | . | TRBD1 | TRBJ1-2
CASSLEGDYGYTF | TGTGCCAGCAGCTTGGAAGGAGACTATGGCTACACCTTC | TRBV5-5 | . | . | TRBJ1-2
CATQLTGDNSPLHF | TGTGCCACCCAATTGACAGGGGACAATTCACCCCTCCACTTT | TRBV6-5 | . | TRBD1 | TRBJ1-6
CASSSDFISGNTIYF | TGTGCCAGCAGTTCCGATTTTATCTCTGGAAACACCATATATTTT | TRBV6-2/TRBV6-3 | . | . | TRBJ1-3
CASSRTGGTGNTIYF | TGTGCCAGCAGCCGTACAGGGGGAACGGGAAACACCATATATTTT | TRBV3-1/TRBV3-2 | . | TRBD1 | TRBJ1-3
CASSGDSLSYEQYF | TGTGCCAGCAGCGGGGACAGCCTATCCTACGAGCAGTACTTC | TRBV6-5 | . | TRBD1 | TRBJ2-7
CASMVSGAVGGYTF | TGTGCCAGCATGGTGTCGGGGGCGGTGGGTGGCTACACCTTC | TRBV6-5 | . | . | TRBJ1-2
CASSQEWSSGGYEQYF | TGCGCCAGCAGCCAAGAATGGTCTAGCGGGGGGTACGAGCAGTACTTC | TRBV4-3 | few | TRBD2 | TRBJ2-7
CASSNSGTGSQPQHF | TGTGCCAGTAGTAACTCCGGGACAGGTTCCCAGCCCCAGCATTTT | TRBV19 | . | TRBD1 | TRBJ1-5
CASRIGTRPETQYF | TGTGCCAGCAGGATCGGGACTAGACCTGAGACCCAGTACTTC | TRBV6-5 | . | TRBD2 | TRBJ2-5
CASSEDGGGYTEAFF | TGTGCCAGCAGTGAAGATGGGGGAGGGTACACTGAAGCTTTCTTT | TRBV2 | . | . | TRBJ1-1
CASRFQGDTGELFF | TGTGCCAGCAGGTTTCAGGGGGACACCGGGGAGCTGTTTTTT | TRBV2 | . | TRBD1 | TRBJ2-2
CASSYEQGTGYTF | TGCGCCAGCAGCTATGAGCAGGGTACTGGCTACACCTTC | TRBV5-1 | . | . | TRBJ1-2
CASSLGGFGTQYF | TGTGCCAGCAGCTTAGGAGGGTTCGGGACCCAGTACTTC | TRBV5-4 | . | . | TRBJ2-5
CASSPPGDSYEQYF | TGTGCCAGCTCACCACCGGGGGACTCCTACGAGCAGTACTTC | TRBV18 | . | . | TRBJ2-7
CAWSVREADTQYF | TGTGCCTGGAGTGTACGGGAGGCAGATACGCAGTATTTT | TRBV30 | . | TRBD2 | TRBJ2-3
CASSYSYRGNTEAFF | TGTGCCAGCAGTTACTCTTACAGGGGCAACACTGAAGCTTTCTTT | TRBV6-2/TRBV6-3 | . | TRBD1 | TRBJ1-1
CASSLVAGSEQYF | TGTGCCAGCAGCTTAGTAGCGGGGTCCGAGCAGTACTTC | TRBV7-9 | . | TRBD2 | TRBJ2-7
CASSRRGEGTEAFF | TGTGCCAGCAGTCGGCGGGGGGAGGGCACTGAAGCTTTCTTT | TRBV2 | . | . | TRBJ1-1
CASSQAVSGGAYNEQFF | TGCGCCAGCAGCCAAGCTGTTAGCGGGGGGGCATACAATGAGCAGTTCTTC | TRBV4-3 | once | TRBD2 | TRBJ2-1
CASSVEFQNEQFF | TGTGCCAGCAGTGTAGAGTTCCAAAATGAGCAGTTCTTC | TRBV28 | . | . | TRBJ2-1
CASSIGANTEAFF | TGTGCCAGTAGTATCGGGGCCAACACTGAAGCTTTCTTT | TRBV19 | . | . | TRBJ1-1
CASQTGTGYTGELFF | TGTGCCAGTCAAACCGGGACAGGGTACACCGGGGAGCTGTTTTTT | TRBV27 | . | TRBD1 | TRBJ2-2
CASRGQGSGNTIYF | TGTGCCAGCAGGGGACAGGGCTCTGGAAACACCATATATTTT | TRBV6-5 | few | TRBD1 | TRBJ1-3
CASSLAGRRKGNTEAFF | TGTGCCAGCAGCTTAGCGGGTCGGAGAAAAGGGAACACTGAAGCTTTCTTT | TRBV11-1 | . | . | TRBJ1-1
CASSLEALADNEQFF | TGTGCCAGCAGCTTAGAGGCGCTAGCGGACAATGAGCAGTTCTTC | TRBV7-2 | . | TRBD2 | TRBJ2-1
CASSPPRGAGSYEQYF | TGTGCCAGCTCACCACCACGGGGGGCAGGGTCCTACGAGCAGTACTTC | TRBV18 | . | . | TRBJ2-7